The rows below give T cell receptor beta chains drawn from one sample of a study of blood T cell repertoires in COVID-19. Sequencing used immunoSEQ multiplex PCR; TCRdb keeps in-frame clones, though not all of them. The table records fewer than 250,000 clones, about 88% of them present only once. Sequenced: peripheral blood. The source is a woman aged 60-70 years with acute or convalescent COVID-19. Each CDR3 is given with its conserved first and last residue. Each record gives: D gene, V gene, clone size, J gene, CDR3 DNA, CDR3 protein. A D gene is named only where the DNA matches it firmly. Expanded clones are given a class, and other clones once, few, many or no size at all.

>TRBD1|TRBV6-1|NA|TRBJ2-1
TGTGCCAGCAGTGAAGAAAGAGGGGGCTATGAGCAGTTCTTC
CASSEERGGYEQFF
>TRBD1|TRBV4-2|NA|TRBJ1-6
TGTGCCAGCAGCCAGTGGGGGACAGGGGCTTATTCACCCCTCCACTTT
CASSQWGTGAYSPLHF
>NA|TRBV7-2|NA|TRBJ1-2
TGTGCCAGCAGCTTACAGGGCGAATTAGCTAACTATGGCTACACCTTC
CASSLQGELANYGYTF
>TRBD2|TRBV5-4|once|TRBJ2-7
TGTGCCAGCAGTTTGACGGGGGGGATCTACGAGCAGTACTTC
CASSLTGGIYEQYF
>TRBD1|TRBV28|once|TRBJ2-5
TGTGCCAGCAGTACTACAGGGGGCGTTGGTTTGGAGACCCAGTACTTC
CASSTTGGVGLETQYF
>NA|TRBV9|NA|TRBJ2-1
TGTGCCAGCAGCGTACTCGATGAGCAGTTCTTC
CASSVLDEQFF
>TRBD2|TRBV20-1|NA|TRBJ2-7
TGCAGTGCTAGTTGGGGGACTAGCTCCTACGAGCAGTACTTC
CSASWGTSSYEQYF
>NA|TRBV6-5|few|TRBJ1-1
TGTGCCAGCAGCAGGGTTGGCGGGACCACTGAAGCTTTCTTT
CASSRVGGTTEAFF
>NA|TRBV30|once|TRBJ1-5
TGTGCCTGGAGTGGAGGGATGGGATCTCAGCCCCAGCATTTT
CAWSGGMGSQPQHF
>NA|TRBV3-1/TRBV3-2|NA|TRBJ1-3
TGTGCCAGCAGCCAGGGCCACTCAGGGACTGGAAACACCATATATTTT
CASSQGHSGTGNTIYF
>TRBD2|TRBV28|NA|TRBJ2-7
TGTGCCAGCAGTACTCACGGACTAGCGGGAGACTACGAGCAGTACTTC
CASSTHGLAGDYEQYF
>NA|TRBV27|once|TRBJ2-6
TGTGCCAGCAGTTTACTCTCTGGGGCCAACGTCCTGACTTTC
CASSLLSGANVLTF
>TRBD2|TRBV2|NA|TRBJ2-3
TGTGCCAGCAGTGGGGCCCTTAGACTAGCGGGGACTTACGGTACGCAGTATTTT
CASSGALRLAGTYGTQYF
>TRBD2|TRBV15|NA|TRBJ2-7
TGTGCCACCAGCAGAGACCCAGCGGGGGACTACGAGCAGTACTTC
CATSRDPAGDYEQYF
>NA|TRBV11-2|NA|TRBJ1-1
TGTGCCAGCAGCTTAAGGGCATCTCGGGGTCTAGCTTTCTTT
CASSLRASRGLAFF
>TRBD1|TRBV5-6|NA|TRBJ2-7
TGTGCCAGCAGCCTCCGGACAGGGGGAGCGGGCGAGCAGTACTTC
CASSLRTGGAGEQYF
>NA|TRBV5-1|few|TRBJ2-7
TGCGCCAGCAGCTTGGACGTCAGGTCCTACGAGCAGTACTTC
CASSLDVRSYEQYF
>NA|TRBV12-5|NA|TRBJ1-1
TGTGCTAGTGGTTTGGTAACGGGGAACACTGAAGCTTTCTTT
CASGLVTGNTEAFF
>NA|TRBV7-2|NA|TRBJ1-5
TGTGCCAGCAGTATTGATGCGGGACGGAGCAATCAGCCCCAGCATTTT
CASSIDAGRSNQPQHF
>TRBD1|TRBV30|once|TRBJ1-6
TGTGCCTGGAGGGCCCGGCAGGGGGCGCCTCATTCACCCCTCCACTTT
CAWRARQGAPHSPLHF
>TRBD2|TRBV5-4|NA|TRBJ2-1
TGTGCCAGCAGTCGTACACTAGCGGGAGTTCCCCATGAGCAGTTCTTC
CASSRTLAGVPHEQFF
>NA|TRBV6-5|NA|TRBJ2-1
TGTGCCAGCAGTTACTCGATTAGCACCAATGAGCAGTTCTTC
CASSYSISTNEQFF
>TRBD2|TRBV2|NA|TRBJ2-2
TGTGCCAGCAGTGCTAGGCCTAGCGGGGGAAACGGGGAGCTGTTTTTT
CASSARPSGGNGELFF
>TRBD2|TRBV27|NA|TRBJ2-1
TGTGCCAGCAGGACCCTGGGGCTAGCGGGAGCCAATGAGCAGTTCTTC
CASRTLGLAGANEQFF
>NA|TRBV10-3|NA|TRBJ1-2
TGTGCCATCAGTGACCCAGGGCGCGGCAACTATGGCTACACCTTC
CAISDPGRGNYGYTF
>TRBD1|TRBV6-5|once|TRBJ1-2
TGTGCCAGCAGTTCGCGACGACAGGGCGCTAACTATGGCTACACCTTC
CASSSRRQGANYGYTF
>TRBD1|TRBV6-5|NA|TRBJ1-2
TGTGCCAGCAGTTGGGACAGTCTCTATGGCTACACCTTC
CASSWDSLYGYTF
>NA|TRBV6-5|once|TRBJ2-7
TGTGCCAGCAGACCCTCAGGGAAGTCCTACGAGCAGTACTTC
CASRPSGKSYEQYF
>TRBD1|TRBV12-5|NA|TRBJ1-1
TGTGCTAGTGGTCTACAACCGGGACAGGGGCTGAACACTGAAGCTTTCTTT
CASGLQPGQGLNTEAFF
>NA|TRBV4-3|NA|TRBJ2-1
TGCGCCAGCAGCCAAGAGGCAACAGGGAGGGCTGAGCAGTTCTTC
CASSQEATGRAEQFF
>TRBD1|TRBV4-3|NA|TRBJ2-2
TGCGCCAGCAGCCCCGACAGGGGGTCGAACACCGGGGAGCTGTTTTTT
CASSPDRGSNTGELFF
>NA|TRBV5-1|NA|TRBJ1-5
TGCGCCAGCAGCTTGGACACAGGGAGCAATCAGCCCCAGCATTTT
CASSLDTGSNQPQHF
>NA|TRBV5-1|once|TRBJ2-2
TGCGCCAGCAGCTTGGAGGCAGGTAACACCGGGGAGCTGTTTTTT
CASSLEAGNTGELFF
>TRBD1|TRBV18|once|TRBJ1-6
TGTGCCAGCTCACCGGGCCGGACAGGAAATTCACCCCTCCACTTT
CASSPGRTGNSPLHF
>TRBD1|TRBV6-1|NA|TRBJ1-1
TGTGCCAGCAGTGAAGGTCGGACAGGGATTCGAACACTGGGGGTTTTCTTT
CASSEGRTGIRTLGVFF
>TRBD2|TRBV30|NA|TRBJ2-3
TGTGCCTGGAGCCGCCGGGGGGGGATCACAGATACGCAGTATTTT
CAWSRRGGITDTQYF
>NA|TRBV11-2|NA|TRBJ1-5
TGTGCCAGCAGCTTAGGGCGGGGGCCCCAGCATTTT
CASSLGRGPQHF
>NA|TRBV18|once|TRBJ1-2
TGTGCCAGCTCACCTCAGGAAGGGGGTGGCTACACCTTC
CASSPQEGGGYTF
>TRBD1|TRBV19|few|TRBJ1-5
TGTGCCAGTAACTTGGGACAGGGGAGATATAGCAATCAGCCCCAGCATTTT
CASNLGQGRYSNQPQHF
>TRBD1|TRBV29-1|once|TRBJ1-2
TGCAGCGTTGAGGGGGCAGGGGGCGACGGTATTGGCTATGGCTACACCTTC
CSVEGAGGDGIGYGYTF
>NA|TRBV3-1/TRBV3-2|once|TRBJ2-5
TGTGCCAGCACGGCGACAGCTCAAGAGACCCAGTACTTC
CASTATAQETQYF
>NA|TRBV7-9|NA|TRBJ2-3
TGTGCCAGCAGCCGTTCTGCAGATACGCAGTATTTT
CASSRSADTQYF
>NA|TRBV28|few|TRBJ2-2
TGTGCCAGCAGTTTGCCAGGGGGAGGTAACACCGGGGAGCTGTTTTTT
CASSLPGGGNTGELFF
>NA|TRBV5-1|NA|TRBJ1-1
TGCGCCAGCAGCTTTGGGCCTCAAGGAGCTTTCTTT
CASSFGPQGAFF
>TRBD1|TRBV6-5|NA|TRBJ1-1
TGTGCCGTAGGCAGGGGGATGAACACTGAAGCTTTCTTT
CAVGRGMNTEAFF
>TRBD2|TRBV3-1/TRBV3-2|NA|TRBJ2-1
TGTGCCAGCAGCCAAGGGGGGGTAGCGGGGCCATTCTTC
CASSQGGVAGPFF
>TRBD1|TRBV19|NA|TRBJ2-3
TGTGCCAGTAGAAGGGGGCGTCACGGTCCAGATACGCAGTATTTT
CASRRGRHGPDTQYF
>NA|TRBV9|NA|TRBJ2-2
TGTGCCAGCAGCGTAGGACCCGGGGCGAACACCGGGGAGCTGTTTTTT
CASSVGPGANTGELFF
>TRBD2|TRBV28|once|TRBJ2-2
TGTGCCAGCAGTTTCGGGGGGAACGGGGAGCTGTTTTTT
CASSFGGNGELFF
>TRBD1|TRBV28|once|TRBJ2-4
TGTGCCAGCAGGACAGGGGGCACCAAAAACATTCAGTACTTC
CASRTGGTKNIQYF
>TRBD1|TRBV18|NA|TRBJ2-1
TGTGCCAGCTCACCAACAGGGGGGAATGAGCAGTTCTTC
CASSPTGGNEQFF
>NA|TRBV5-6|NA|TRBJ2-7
TGTGCCAGCAGCAACTTACAGGGACGGAGCTCCTACGAGCAGTACTTC
CASSNLQGRSSYEQYF
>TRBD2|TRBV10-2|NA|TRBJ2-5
TGCGCCAGCAGAGAAAGCGGGAGCCAAGAGACCCAGTACTTC
CASRESGSQETQYF
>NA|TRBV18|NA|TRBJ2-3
TGTGCCAGCTCACCACCGTCGACAGATACGCAGTATTTT
CASSPPSTDTQYF
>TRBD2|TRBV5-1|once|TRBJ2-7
TGCGCCAGCAGCTTGGAACTAGCGGGGGATCATAGCTCCTACGAGCAGTACTTC
CASSLELAGDHSSYEQYF
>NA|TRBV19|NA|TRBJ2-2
TGTGCCAGTAGTCTGCCGGGTCGGCTATACGGGGAGCTGTTTTTT
CASSLPGRLYGELFF
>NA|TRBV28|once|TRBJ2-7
TGTGCCAGCAGTTTTTTGACAGCGACCTCCTACGAGCAGTACTTC
CASSFLTATSYEQYF
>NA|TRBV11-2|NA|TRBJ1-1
TGTGCCAGCAGCTCCGGTTGGTTTGCTGAAGCTTTCTTT
CASSSGWFAEAFF
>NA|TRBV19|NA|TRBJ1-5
TGTGCCAGTAGTATAGCCTCCACAACGAGCAATCAGCCCCAGCATTTT
CASSIASTTSNQPQHF
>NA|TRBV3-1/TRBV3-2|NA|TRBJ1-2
TGTGCCAGCAGCCAGTTCGGGGGAGGGGTAGGTGGCTACACCTTC
CASSQFGGGVGGYTF